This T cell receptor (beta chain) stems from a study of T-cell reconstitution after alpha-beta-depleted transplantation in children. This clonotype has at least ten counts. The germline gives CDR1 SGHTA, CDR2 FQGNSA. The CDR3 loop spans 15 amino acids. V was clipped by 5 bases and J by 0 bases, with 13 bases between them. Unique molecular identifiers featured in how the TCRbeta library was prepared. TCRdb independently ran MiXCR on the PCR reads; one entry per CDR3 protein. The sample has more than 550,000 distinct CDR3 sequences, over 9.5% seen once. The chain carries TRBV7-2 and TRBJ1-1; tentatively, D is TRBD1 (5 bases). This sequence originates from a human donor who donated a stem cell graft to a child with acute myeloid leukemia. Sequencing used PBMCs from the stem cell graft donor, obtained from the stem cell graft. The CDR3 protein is CASSRSGTVNTEAFF. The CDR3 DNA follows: TGTGCCAGCAGCCGGTCCGGGACTGTGAACACTGAAGCTTTCTTT.